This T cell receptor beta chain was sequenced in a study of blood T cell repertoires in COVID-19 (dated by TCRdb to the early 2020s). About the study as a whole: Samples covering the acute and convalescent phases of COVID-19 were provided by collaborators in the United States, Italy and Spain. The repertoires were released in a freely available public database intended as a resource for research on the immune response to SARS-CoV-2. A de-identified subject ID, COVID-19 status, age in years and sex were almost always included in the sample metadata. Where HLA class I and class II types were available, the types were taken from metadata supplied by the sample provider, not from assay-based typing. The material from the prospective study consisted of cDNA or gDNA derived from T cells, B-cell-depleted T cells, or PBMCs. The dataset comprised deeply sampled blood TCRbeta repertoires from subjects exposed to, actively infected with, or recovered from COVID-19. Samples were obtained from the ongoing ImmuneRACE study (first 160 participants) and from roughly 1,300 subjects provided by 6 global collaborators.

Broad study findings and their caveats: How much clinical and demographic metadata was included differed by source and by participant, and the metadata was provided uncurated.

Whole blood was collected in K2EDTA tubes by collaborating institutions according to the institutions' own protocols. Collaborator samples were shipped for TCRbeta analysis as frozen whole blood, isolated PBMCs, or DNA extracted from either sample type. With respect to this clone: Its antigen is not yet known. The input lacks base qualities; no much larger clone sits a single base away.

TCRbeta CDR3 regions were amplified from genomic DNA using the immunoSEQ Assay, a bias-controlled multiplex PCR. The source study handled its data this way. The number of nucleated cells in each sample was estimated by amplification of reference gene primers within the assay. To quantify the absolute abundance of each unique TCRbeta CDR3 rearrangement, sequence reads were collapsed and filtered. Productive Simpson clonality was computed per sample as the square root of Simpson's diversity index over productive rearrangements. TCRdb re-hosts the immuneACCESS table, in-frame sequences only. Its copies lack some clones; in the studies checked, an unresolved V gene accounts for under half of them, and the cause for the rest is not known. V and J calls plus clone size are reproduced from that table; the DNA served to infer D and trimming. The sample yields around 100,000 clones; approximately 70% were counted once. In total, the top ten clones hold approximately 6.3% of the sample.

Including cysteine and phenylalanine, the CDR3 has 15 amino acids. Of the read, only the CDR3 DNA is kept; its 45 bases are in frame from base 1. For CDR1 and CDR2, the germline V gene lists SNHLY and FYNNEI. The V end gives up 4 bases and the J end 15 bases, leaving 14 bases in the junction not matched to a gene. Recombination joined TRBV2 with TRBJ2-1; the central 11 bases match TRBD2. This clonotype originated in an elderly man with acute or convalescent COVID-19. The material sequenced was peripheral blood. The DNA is TGTGCCAGCAGTGTCCAGACTAGCGGGAATAACTACGGGTTCTTC. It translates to CASSVQTSGNNYGFF. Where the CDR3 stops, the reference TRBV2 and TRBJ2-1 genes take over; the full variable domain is EPEVTQTPSHQVTQMGQEVILRCVPISNHLYFYWYRQILGQKVEFLVSFYNNEISEKSEIFDDQFSVERPDGSNFTLKIRSTKLEDSAMYFCASSVQTSGNNYGFFGPGTRLTVL.